What follows is one TCR beta chain and its context. The target antigen is unknown. CDR1 is SGHVS, CDR2 FQNEAQ, per germline. The V end was cut by 5 bases, the J end by 8 bases, with 18 bases between. CDR3 length: 14 residues. The data were taken from a study of T cell repertoires in cytomegalovirus infection. Whole-study context: Use of recently identified HLA-C-restricted and well-studied HLA-B-restricted CMV epitopes was part of the study. TCR beta signatures that were public indicated CMV infection and matching HLA type. Study-wide findings and caveats: In two of eight donors, the top clonotype was HLA-C-restricted CMV-specific. Pooled public TCR beta family frequency picked out CMV carriers with the relevant HLA.

In TCRdb, the reads were re-called with MiXCR into one record per CDR3 protein. The sample contains around 360,000 distinct CDR3 sequences, 34% of which appear only once. The TCR originated in a human donor in good health (CMV status not recorded). Some clones in this sample may be carry-over from other donors' samples. The chain has TRBV7-8 and TRBJ1-2; D not certain. The input for sequencing was cultured PBMCs, taken from culture after CMV antigen stimulation. The CDR3 sequence is CASSLISGGRGYTF. CDR3 sequence (DNA): TGTGCCAGCAGCCTAATTAGCGGCGGAAGAGGCTACACCTTC.